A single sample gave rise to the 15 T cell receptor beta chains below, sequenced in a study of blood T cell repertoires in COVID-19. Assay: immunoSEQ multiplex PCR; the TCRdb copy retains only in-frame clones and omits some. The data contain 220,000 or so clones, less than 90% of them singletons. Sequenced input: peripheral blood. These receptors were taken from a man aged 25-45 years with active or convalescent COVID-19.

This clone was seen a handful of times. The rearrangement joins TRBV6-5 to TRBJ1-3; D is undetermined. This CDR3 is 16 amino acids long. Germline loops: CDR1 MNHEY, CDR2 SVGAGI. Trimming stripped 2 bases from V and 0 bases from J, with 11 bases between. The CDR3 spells CASSYAANPSGNTIYF. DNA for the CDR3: TGTGCCAGCAGTTACGCCGCTAACCCCTCTGGAAACACCATATATTTT.

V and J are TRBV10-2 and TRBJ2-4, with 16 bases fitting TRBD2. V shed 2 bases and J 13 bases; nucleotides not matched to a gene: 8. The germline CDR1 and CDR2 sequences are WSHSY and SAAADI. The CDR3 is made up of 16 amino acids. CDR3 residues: CASSELGGLAGGGQYF. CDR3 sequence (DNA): TGCGCCAGCAGTGAGCTTGGGGGACTAGCGGGAGGGGGGCAGTACTTC.

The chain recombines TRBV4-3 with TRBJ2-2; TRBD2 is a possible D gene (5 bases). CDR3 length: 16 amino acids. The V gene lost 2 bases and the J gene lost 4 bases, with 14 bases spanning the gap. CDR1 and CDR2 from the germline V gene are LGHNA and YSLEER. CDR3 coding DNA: TGCGCCAGCAGCCAACTCCCTACTAGTGCCACCGGGGAGCTGTTTTTT. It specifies CASSQLPTSATGELFF.

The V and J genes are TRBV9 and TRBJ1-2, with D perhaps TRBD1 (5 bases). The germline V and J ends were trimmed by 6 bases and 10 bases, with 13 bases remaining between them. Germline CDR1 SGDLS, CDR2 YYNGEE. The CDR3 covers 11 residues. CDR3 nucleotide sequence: TGTGCCAGCAACGCGGGGGTGCACTACACCTTC. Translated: CASNAGVHYTF.

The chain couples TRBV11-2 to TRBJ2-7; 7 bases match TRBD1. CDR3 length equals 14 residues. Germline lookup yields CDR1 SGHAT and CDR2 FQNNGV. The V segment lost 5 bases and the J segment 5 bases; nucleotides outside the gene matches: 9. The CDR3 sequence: CASSRDRVGNEQYF. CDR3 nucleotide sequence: TGTGCCAGCAGCCGAGACAGGGTCGGCAACGAGCAGTACTTC. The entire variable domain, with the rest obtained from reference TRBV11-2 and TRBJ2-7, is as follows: EAGVAQSPRYKIIEKRQSVAFWCNPISGHATLYWYQQILGQGPKLLIQFQNNGVVDDSQLPKDRFSAERLKGVDSTLKIQPAKLEDSAVYLCASSRDRVGNEQYFGPGTRLTVT.

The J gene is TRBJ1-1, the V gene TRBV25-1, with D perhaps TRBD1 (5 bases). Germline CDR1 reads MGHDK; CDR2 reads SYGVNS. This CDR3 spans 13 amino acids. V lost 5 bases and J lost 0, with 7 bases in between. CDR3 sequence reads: CASSRGVNTEAFF. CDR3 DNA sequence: TGTGCCAGCAGTCGGGGGGTGAACACTGAAGCTTTCTTT.

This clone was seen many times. CDR3 sequence: CASSLGRSRGIEQYF. The CDR3 DNA follows: TGTGCCAGCAGCTTAGGGCGATCTCGAGGGATTGAGCAGTACTTC. The V call is TRBV7-2, the J call TRBJ2-7; weak D call: TRBD2 (5 bases). Germline V gene sequence: CDR1 SGHTA, CDR2 FQGNSA. The V and J ends lost 1 base and 7 bases respectively, with 17 bases between them. This CDR3 is 15 amino acids long.

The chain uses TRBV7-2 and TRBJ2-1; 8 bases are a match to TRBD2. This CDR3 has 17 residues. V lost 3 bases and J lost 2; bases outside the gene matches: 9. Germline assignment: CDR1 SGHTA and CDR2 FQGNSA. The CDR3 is CASSFQSGGPTYNEQFF. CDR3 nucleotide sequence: TGTGCCAGCAGCTTTCAGAGCGGGGGTCCAACCTACAATGAGCAGTTCTTC.

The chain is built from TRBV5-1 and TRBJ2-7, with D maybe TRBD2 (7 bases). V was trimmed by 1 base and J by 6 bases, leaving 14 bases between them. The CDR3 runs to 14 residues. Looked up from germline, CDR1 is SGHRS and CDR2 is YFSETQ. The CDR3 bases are TGCGCCAGCAGCTTGTTTGGGGGGGCCCGCGAGCAGTACTTC. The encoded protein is CASSLFGGAREQYF.

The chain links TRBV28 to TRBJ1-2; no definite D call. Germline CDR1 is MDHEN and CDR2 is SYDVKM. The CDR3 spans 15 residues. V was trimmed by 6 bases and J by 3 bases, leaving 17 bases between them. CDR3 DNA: TGTGCCAGCAGCCCACTCCGGCGGGCGGACTATGGCTACACCTTC. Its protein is CASSPLRRADYGYTF.

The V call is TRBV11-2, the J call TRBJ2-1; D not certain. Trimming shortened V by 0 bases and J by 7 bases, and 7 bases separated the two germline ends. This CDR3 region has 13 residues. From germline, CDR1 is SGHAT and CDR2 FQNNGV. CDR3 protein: CASSLDLPNEQFF. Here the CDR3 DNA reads TGTGCCAGCAGCTTAGATCTACCGAATGAGCAGTTCTTC.

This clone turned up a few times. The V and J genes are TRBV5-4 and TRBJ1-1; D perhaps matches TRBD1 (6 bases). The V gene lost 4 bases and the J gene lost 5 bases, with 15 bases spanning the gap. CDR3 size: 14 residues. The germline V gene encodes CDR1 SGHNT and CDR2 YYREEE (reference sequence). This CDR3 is CASSPVYRETEAFF. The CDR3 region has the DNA TGTGCCAGCAGCCCGGTATACAGGGAGACTGAAGCTTTCTTT.

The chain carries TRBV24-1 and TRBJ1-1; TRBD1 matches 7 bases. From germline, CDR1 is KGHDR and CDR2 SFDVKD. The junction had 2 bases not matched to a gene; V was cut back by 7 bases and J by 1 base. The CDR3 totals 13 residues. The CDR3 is CATRGQPNTEAFF. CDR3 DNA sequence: TGTGCCACCAGGGGACAGCCGAACACTGAAGCTTTCTTT.

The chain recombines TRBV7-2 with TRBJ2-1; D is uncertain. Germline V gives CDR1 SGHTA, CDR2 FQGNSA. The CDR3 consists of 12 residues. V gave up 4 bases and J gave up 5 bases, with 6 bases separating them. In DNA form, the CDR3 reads TGTGCCAGCAGCTCAACTGACAATGAGCAGTTCTTC. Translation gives CASSSTDNEQFF.

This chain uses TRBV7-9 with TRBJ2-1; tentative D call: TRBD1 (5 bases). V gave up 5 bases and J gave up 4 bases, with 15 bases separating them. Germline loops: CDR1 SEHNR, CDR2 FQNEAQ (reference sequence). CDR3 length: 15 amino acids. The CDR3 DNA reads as TGTGCCAGCAGCCAGGGTCCTAAGGTATACAATGAGCAGTTCTTC. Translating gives CASSQGPKVYNEQFF.